This TCR beta chain was profiled in a study of blood T cell repertoires in COVID-19. Whole-study context: Sample material is recorded as cDNA or gDNA derived from T cells, B-cell-depleted T cells, or PBMCs.

CDR1 is SGHRS and CDR2 is YFSETQ in the germline V gene. The CDR3 has 14 amino acids. After removal of 9 bases from V and 3 bases from J, the junction contained 11 bases not matched to a gene. TCRdb's copy holds only in-frame clones and misses some; the assay was immunoSEQ multiplex PCR. Of some 160,000 clones listed, around four fifths are singletons. Sequencing was done on a sample of peripheral blood. J is TRBJ1-1 and V is TRBV5-1, with 7 bases identical to TRBD1. The sequence was obtained from a woman at least 80 years old with COVID-19, enrolled during active disease. The CDR3 DNA reads as TGCGCCACCGGGATGGGGACAGAACACACTGAAGCTTTCTTT. It codes for CATGMGTEHTEAFF.